These 10 T cell receptor beta chains were sequenced from one sample in a study of cytomegalovirus exposure and HLA in healthy donors. The PCR contained 60 Vbeta and 13 Jbeta primers. Sequenced by immunoSEQ multiplex PCR; TCRdb stores in-frame clones only, minus some. This sample carries some 57,000 clones, more than 70% of them seen once, and the ten largest clones take about 4.9%. Source material: PBMCs. Source of these receptors: a woman in her twenties or thirties in good health and CMV-seronegative.

DNA of the CDR3: TGTGCCAGTAGTCCCCGGGGGGGAACCTTGAACCAGCCCCAGCATTTT. Translating gives CASSPRGGTLNQPQHF. V and J are TRBV19 and TRBJ1-5; D might be TRBD1 (5 bases). Trimming cost V 5 bases and J 7 bases, with 21 bases left between them. This CDR3 region has 16 residues. The V gene's germline CDR1 is LNHDA and CDR2 SQIVND (reference sequence).

The chain couples TRBV15 to TRBJ2-6; D unresolved. Germline lookup yields CDR1 LNHNV and CDR2 YYDKDF (reference sequence). Trimming took 0 bases from V and 2 from J, leaving 11 bases between them. This CDR3 is 17 amino acids long. In nucleotides, the CDR3 is TGTGCCACCAGCAGAGATCTTCCGCAGGCTGGGGCCAACGTCCTGACTTTC. It yields the protein CATSRDLPQAGANVLTF.

This clone was seen a single time. CDR3 DNA: TGTGCCTGTGGGGAGGACACTCCCCTCACAGATACGCAGTATTTT. Its protein is CACGEDTPLTDTQYF. The chain combines TRBV30 with TRBJ2-3; D perhaps matches TRBD2 (6 bases). The V end was cut by 6 bases, the J end by 2 bases, with 18 bases between. Germline CDR1 GTSNPN, CDR2 SVGIG (reference sequence). The CDR3 runs 15 residues.

The rearrangement joins TRBV11-3 to TRBJ2-1, with 8 bases matching TRBD2. V trimming: 2 bases; J trimming: 4 bases; junction bases outside the gene matches: 7. This CDR3 is 16 amino acids long. Per germline, CDR1 SGHNT and CDR2 YENEEA. CDR3 sequence reads: CASSLKGSGSYNEQFF. CDR3 DNA sequence: TGTGCCAGCAGCTTAAAGGGAAGCGGGAGTTACAATGAGCAGTTCTTC.

Only a few counts were recorded for this clone. The DNA for the CDR3 is TGTGCCAGCAGCCCGGGGGTCCCGAATCAGCCCCAGCATTTT. It codes for CASSPGVPNQPQHF. The rearrangement uses TRBV9 and TRBJ1-5, with D perhaps matching TRBD1 (5 bases). Germline V lookup: CDR1 SGDLS, CDR2 YYNGEE. CDR3 length equals 14 residues. Trimming took off 4 bases at V and 4 bases at J, with 12 bases between the two ends.

This clone appeared once. This chain connects TRBV6-5 to TRBJ2-5; 9 bases are shared with TRBD2. The CDR3 runs to 15 residues. The ends lost 6 bases at V and 1 base at J; junction bases unmatched: 6. From germline, CDR1 is MNHEY and CDR2 SVGAGI. CDR3 in DNA: TGTGCCAGCAGAACCGGGACTAGCTCCCAAGAGACCCAGTACTTC. This encodes CASRTGTSSQETQYF.

The rearrangement uses TRBV5-5 and TRBJ1-2; D unresolved. CDR3 size: 15 residues. Germline CDR1 and CDR2: SGHKS and YYEKEE (reference sequence). V was clipped by 0 bases and J by 6 bases, with 15 bases between them. DNA for the CDR3: TGTGCCAGCAGCTTGGAGGCCAGGCGGGATAATGGCTACACCTTC. Protein product: CASSLEARRDNGYTF.

V and J are TRBV6-5 and TRBJ2-3, with a weak D call TRBD2 (5 bases). Trimming pared 5 bases from V and 1 base from J, leaving 13 bases between. CDR1 is MNHEY and CDR2 is SVGAGI in the germline V gene. This CDR3 comprises 15 residues. The CDR3 region is CASSGGLAGTDTQYF. The CDR3 DNA follows: TGTGCCAGCAGTGGTGGTCTAGCTGGCACAGATACGCAGTATTTT.

V usage is TRBV6-5 and J usage is TRBJ2-7, with 8 bases fitting TRBD1. CDR1 and CDR2 from the germline V gene are MNHEY and SVGAGI. CDR3 length: 13 residues. V lost 8 bases to trimming and J lost 6 bases; unmatched junction nucleotides: 9. In DNA, the CDR3 is TGTGCCAGCGCCCCCACAGGGGGAGGCGAGCAGTACGTC. Amino acids: CASAPTGGGEQYV.

The J gene is TRBJ2-3, the V gene TRBV27; 11 positions agree with TRBD2. CDR3 length equals 15 residues. V lost 7 bases to trimming and J lost 5 bases; unmatched junction nucleotides: 8. CDR1 MNHEY and CDR2 SMNVEV come from the germline V gene (reference sequence). The CDR3 DNA is TGTGCCAGCAACCTAGCGGGAGGAACGGGAGATACGCAGTATTTT. It translates to CASNLAGGTGDTQYF.